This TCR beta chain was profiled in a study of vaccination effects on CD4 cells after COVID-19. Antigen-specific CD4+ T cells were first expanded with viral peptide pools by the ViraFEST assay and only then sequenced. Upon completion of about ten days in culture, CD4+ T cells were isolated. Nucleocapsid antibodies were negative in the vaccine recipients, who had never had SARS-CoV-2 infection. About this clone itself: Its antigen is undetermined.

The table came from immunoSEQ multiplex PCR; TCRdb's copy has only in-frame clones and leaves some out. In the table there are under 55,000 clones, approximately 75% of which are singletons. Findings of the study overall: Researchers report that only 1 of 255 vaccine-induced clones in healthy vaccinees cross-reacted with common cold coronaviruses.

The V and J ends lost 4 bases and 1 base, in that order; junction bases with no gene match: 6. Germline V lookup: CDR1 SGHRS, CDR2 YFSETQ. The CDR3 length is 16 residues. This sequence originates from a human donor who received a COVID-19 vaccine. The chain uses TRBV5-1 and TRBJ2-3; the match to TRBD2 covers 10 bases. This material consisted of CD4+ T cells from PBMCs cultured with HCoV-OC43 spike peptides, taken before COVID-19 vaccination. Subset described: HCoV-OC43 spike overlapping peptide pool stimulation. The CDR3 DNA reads TGCGCCAGCAGCCCCCGGCTAGCGGGGGGCACAGATACGCAGTATTTT. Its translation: CASSPRLAGGTDTQYF. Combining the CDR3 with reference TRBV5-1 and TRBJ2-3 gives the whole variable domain KAGVTQTPRYLIKTRGQQVTLSCSPISGHRSVSWYQQTPGQGLQFLFEYFSETQRNKGNFPGRFSGRQFSNSRSEMNVSTLELGDSALYLCASSPRLAGGTDTQYFGPGTRLTVL.